These 3 T cell receptor beta chains were sequenced from one sample in a study of blood T cell repertoires in COVID-19. The data were produced by immunoSEQ multiplex PCR, yet TCRdb's version contains in-frame clones alone and is incomplete. The sample carries approximately 97,000 clones, about 90% recorded once. Material: peripheral blood. Source of these receptors: a man aged 45 to 65 with active COVID-19.

The V and J genes are TRBV11-2 and TRBJ1-1; D is unresolved. CDR1 SGHAT and CDR2 FQNNGV come from the germline V gene. V was shortened by 1 base and J by 0 bases, with 12 bases between the two germline ends. The CDR3 runs to 16 residues. This CDR3 reads CASSLAPRLLNTEAFF. The CDR3 region has the DNA TGTGCCAGCAGCTTAGCCCCCCGACTTTTGAACACTGAAGCTTTCTTT.

CDR3 bases: TGTGCCAGCAGTTACGGGACGGGGCGGGGGGAAACAGAGCAGTTCTTC. Its translation is CASSYGTGRGETEQFF. The gene calls are TRBV6-5 and TRBJ2-1, with 8 bases identical to TRBD2. The CDR3 consists of 16 residues. CDR1 and CDR2 from the germline V gene are MNHEY and SVGAGI. V shed 2 bases, J shed 10 bases, and the junction held 13 bases outside the gene matches.

This chain joins TRBV5-1 and TRBJ1-6, with D maybe TRBD1 (5 bases). The CDR3 runs to 16 residues. V lost 2 bases and J lost 0, with 9 bases in between. Germline V gene lookup returns CDR1 SGHRS and CDR2 YFSETQ. Here the CDR3 reads CASSLGGTSYNSPLHF. The CDR3 region has the DNA TGCGCCAGCAGCTTAGGAGGGACCTCCTATAATTCACCCCTCCACTTT.